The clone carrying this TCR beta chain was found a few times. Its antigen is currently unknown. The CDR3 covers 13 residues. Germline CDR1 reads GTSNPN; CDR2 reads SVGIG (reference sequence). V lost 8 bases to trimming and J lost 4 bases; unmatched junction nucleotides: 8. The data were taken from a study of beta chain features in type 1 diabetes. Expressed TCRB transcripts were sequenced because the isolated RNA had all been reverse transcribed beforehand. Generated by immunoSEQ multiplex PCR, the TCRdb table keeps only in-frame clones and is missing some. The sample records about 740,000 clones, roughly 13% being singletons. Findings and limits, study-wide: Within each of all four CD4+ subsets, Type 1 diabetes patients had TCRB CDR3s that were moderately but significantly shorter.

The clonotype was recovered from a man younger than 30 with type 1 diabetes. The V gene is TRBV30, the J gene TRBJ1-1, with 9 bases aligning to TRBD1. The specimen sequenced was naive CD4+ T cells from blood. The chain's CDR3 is CAAGTGLFTEAFF. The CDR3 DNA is TGTGCCGCCGGGACAGGGTTATTCACTGAAGCTTTCTTT.